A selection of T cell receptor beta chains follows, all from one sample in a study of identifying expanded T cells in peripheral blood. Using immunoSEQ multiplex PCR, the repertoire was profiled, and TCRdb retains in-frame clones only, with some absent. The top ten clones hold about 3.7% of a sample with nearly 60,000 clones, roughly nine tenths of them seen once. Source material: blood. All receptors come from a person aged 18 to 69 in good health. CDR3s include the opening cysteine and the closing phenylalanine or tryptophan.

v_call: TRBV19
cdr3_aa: CASSIGQWELTF

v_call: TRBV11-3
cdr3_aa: CASSLRAANTGELFF

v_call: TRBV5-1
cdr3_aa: CASSRSGDYETQYF

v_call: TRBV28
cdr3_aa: CASSSSGGNEKLFF

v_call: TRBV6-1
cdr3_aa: CASSVSGTGGRLGVLTEAFF

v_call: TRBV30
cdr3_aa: CAWSVRSGQSTYEQYF

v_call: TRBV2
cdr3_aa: CASSTGPRLYEQYF

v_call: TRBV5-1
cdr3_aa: CASSASGGPVSAGPSRYEQYF

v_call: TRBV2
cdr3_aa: CASSEDRDYGYTF

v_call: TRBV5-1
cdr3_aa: CASSFTGAGGTDTQYF

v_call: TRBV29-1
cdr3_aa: CSVSVGQSQETQYF

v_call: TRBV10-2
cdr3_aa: CASSEAPNVGEKLFF

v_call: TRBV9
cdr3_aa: CASSVLPSGSRETQYF

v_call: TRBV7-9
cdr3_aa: CASSLPNTGELFF

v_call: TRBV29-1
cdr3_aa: CSVEAWGGQAEQFF

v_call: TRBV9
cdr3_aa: CASSVTSGANTGELFF

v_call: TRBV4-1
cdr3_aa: CASSQFDRDTDTQYF

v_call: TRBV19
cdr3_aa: CASSIPGLLYGYTF

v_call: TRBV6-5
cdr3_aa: CASRPGTGESYGYTF

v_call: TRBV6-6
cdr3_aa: CASSYGQGTYEQYF

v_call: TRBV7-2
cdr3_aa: CASRGLAGGSNYNEQFF

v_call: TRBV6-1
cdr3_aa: CASSEGTGGVYEQYF

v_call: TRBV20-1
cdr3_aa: CSARSGTEAFF

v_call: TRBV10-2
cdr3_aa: CASSESYVLSGEETQYF

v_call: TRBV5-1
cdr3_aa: CASSLASGGIEQYF

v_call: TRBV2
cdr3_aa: CASNERGGLRSYEQYF

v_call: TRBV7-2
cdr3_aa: CASNHYRSGSGTQYF

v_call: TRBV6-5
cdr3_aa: CASSSPRTGGYEQYF

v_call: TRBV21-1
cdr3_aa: CASSKPGSSYEQYF

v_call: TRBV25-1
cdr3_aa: CASSEQDRVYGYTF

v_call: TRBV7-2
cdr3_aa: CASSALAGTYEQYF

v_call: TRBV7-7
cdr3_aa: CASSPSGSANEQFF

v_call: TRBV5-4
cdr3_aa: CASSQGTGSNEKLFF

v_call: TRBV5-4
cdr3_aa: CASSLETVNTEAFF

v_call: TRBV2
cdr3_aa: CASSPGLAGVTDTQYF

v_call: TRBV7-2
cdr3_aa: CASSLRQGQGIEQFF

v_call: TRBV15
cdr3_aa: CATTSGPTEAFF

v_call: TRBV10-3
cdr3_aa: CAISESQVEKLFF

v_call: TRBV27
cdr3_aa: CASSLTGVPYNSPLHF

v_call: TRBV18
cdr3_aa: CASATGSDTQYF

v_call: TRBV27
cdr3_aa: CASSLDRAPNTEAFF

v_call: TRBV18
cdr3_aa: CASSPDRDYGYTF

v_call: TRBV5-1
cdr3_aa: CASSRTDGYYGYTF

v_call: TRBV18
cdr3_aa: CASSPARTNEKLFF

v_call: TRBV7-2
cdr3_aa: CASSSRGNGGQPQHF

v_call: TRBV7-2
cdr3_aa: CASSLARGFYEQYF

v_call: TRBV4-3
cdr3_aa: CASSLAGGHTDTQYF

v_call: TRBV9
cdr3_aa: CASSPQAGGATNEQFF

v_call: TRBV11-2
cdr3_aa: CASSLRLAGAIQETQYF

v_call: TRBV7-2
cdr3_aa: CASSTHSGTRGAYTEAFF